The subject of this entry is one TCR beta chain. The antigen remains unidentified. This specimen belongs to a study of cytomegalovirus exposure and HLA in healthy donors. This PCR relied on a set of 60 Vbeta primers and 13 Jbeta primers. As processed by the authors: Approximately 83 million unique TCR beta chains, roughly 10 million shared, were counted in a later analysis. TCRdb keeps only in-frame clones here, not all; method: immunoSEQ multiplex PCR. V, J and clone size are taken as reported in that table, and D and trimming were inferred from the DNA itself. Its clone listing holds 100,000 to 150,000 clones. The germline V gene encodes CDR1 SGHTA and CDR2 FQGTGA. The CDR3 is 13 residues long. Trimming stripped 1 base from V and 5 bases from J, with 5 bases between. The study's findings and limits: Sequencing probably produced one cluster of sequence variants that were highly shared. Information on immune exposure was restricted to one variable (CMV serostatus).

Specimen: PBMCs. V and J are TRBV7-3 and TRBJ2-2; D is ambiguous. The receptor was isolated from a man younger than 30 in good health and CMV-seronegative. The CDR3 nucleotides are TGTGCCAGCAGCTTAAGCGGAACCGGGGAGCTGTTTTTT. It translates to CASSLSGTGELFF. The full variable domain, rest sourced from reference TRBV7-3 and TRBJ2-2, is GAGVSQTPSNKVTEKGKYVELRCDPISGHTALYWYRQSLGQGPEFLIYFQGTGAADDSGLPNDRFFAVRPEGSVSTLKIQRTERGDSAVYLCASSLSGTGELFFGEGSRLTVL.